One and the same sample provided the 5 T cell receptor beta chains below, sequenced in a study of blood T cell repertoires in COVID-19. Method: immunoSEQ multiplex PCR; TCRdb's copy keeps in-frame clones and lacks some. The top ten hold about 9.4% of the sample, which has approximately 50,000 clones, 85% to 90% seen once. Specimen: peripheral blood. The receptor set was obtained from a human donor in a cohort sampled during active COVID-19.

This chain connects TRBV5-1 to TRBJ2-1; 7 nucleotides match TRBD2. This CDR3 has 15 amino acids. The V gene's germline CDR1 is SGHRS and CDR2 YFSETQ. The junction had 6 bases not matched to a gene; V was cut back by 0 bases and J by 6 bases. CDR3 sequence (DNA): TGCGCCAGCAGCTTGGTGTCAGGGAGGGGCAATGAGCAGTTCTTC. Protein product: CASSLVSGRGNEQFF.

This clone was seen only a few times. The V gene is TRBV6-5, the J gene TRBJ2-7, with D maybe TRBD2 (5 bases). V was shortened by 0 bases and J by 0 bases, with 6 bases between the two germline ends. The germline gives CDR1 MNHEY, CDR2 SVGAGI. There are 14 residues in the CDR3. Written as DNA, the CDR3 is TGTGCCAGCAGTTACTCCGGGAACTCCTACGAGCAGTACTTC. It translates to CASSYSGNSYEQYF.

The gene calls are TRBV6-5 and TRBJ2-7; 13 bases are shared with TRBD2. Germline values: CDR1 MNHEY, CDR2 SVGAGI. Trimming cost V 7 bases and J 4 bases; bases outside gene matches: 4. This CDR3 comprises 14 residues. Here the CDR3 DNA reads TGTGCCAGCAAACTAGCGGGAGGGTGGTACGAGCAGTACTTC. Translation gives CASKLAGGWYEQYF.

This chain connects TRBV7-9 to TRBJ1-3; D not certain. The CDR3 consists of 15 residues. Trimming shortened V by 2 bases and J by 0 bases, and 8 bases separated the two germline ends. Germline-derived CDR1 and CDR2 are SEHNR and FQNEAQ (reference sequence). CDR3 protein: CASSLYTSSGNTIYF. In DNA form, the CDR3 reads TGTGCCAGCAGCTTATATACCAGCTCTGGAAACACCATATATTTT.

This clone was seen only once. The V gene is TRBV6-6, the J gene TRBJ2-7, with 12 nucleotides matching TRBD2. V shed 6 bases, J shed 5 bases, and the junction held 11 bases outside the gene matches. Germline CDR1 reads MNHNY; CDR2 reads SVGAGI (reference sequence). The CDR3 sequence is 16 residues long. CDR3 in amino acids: CASSYGTSGLLDEQYF. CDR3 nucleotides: TGTGCCAGCAGCTACGGGACTAGCGGGCTCCTTGACGAGCAGTACTTC.